The sequence of this T cell receptor (beta chain) was determined in a study of blood T cell repertoires in COVID-19 (dated by TCRdb to the early 2020s). General notes on the study: Samples from collaborators originated in the United States, Italy and Spain and spanned both the acute and convalescent phases of COVID-19. The prospective study material was composed of cDNA or gDNA derived from T cells, B-cell-depleted T cells, or PBMCs. Subjects who had been exposed to COVID-19, were actively infected with it, or had recovered from it provided the deeply sampled blood TCRbeta repertoires that made up the dataset. The repertoires were released in a freely available public database meant as a resource for research on the immune response to SARS-CoV-2. Samples came from the ongoing ImmuneRACE study (first 160 participants) plus 1,254 subjects from 6 global collaborators. Sample metadata almost always included a de-identified subject ID, COVID-19 status, age in years and sex. Where available, HLA class I and class II types were obtained from metadata supplied by the sample provider rather than from assay-based typing.

TCRbeta CDR3 regions were amplified from genomic DNA by means of the immunoSEQ Assay, a bias-controlled multiplex PCR. In the original analysis: Nucleated cell counts per sample were estimated from amplification of reference gene primers within the assay. Sequence reads were collapsed and filtered to measure the absolute abundance of every unique TCRbeta CDR3 rearrangement. Productive Simpson clonality was computed per sample as the square root of Simpson's diversity index over productive rearrangements. In TCRdb, the immuneACCESS table is reduced to in-frame sequences with V and J assigned. These tables do not hold every clone; where another copy was compared, an unresolved V gene accounts for under half, and the others remain unexplained. V, J and clone size derive from that table, while D and trimming were established from the DNA sequence. The sample table shows some 300,000 clones, and approximately 89% are seen once. Jointly, the top ten make up approximately 7% of the sample.

Results the study describes overall, beyond this receptor: The quantity of clinical and demographic metadata differed by source and by participant and was supplied without curation.

A second Seattle source provided samples from volunteer blood donors who had recovered from COVID-19. The collaborating institutions used their own protocols to collect whole blood in K2EDTA tubes. For TCRbeta analysis, collaborator samples were shipped as frozen whole blood, as isolated PBMCs, or as DNA extracted from either sample type. The CDR3 goes from the cysteine to the phenylalanine over 17 residues. Only the CDR3 DNA stays, 51 bases, in frame from base 1. CDR1 and CDR2, looked up from the germline V gene (reference sequence), are LGHDT and YNNKEL. The germline V and J ends show losses of 3 bases and 7 bases respectively, and no gene match explains 9 bases of the junction. In the case of this clone: The antigen this receptor binds is unknown. No base quality values were provided; no much bigger clone lies one nucleotide off.

This receptor was identified in a woman in her 30s who had recovered from COVID-19. Here the chain combines TRBV3-1 (or the pseudogene TRBV3-2) and TRBJ2-1, with TRBD2 identical over 13 junction bases. The material sequenced was peripheral blood. At the DNA level, the sequence is TGTGCCAGCAGCCACGGGCTGACTAGCGGGGGGAAAAATGAGCAGTTCTTC. Its product reads: CASSHGLTSGGKNEQFF.